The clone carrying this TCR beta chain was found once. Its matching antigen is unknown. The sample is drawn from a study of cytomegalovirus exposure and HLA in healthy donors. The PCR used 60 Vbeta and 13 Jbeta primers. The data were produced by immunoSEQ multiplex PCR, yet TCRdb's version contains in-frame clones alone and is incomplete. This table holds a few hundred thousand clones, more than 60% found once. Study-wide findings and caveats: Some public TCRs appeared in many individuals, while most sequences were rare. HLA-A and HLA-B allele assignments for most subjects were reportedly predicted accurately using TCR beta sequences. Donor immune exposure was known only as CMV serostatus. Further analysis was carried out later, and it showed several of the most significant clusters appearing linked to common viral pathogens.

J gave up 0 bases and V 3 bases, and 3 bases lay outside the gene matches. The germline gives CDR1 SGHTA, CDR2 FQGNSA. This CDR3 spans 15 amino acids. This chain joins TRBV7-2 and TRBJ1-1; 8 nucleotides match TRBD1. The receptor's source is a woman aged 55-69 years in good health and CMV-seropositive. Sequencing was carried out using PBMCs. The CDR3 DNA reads TGTGCCAGCAGCTTCGTGGACAGGGTGAACACTGAAGCTTTCTTT. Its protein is CASSFVDRVNTEAFF.